The 30 T cell receptor beta chains below come from one sample, sequenced in a study of T-cell memory formation after mild COVID-19. MiXCR, run by TCRdb on the 5' RACE reads, gives a single entry per CDR3 protein. The repertoire holds about 160,000 distinct CDR3 sequences, with roughly 31% as singletons. Sequencing was done on a sample of PBMCs or a T cell subset sorted from them (not recorded which). Every receptor here comes from an adult woman who had mild COVID-19 (a few samples of this study predate the infection). Cell type and time point are not known.

The table lists this clonotype with a few counts. The chain links TRBV5-1 to TRBJ1-6, with D maybe TRBD1 (6 bases). The CDR3 consists of 16 residues. The germline V and J ends were trimmed by 2 bases and 0 bases, with 9 bases remaining between them. Germline assignment: CDR1 SGHRS and CDR2 YFSETQ. The CDR3 region is CASSFGQSSYNSPLHF. The CDR3 DNA is TGCGCCAGCAGCTTCGGACAGAGCTCCTATAATTCACCCCTCCACTTT.

This clonotype was counted only a few times. J is TRBJ2-6 and V is TRBV18; possible D gene TRBD1, 6 bases. V was clipped by 1 base and J by 0 bases, with 10 bases between them. CDR1 is KGHSH, CDR2 LQKENI, per germline. This CDR3 has 17 amino acids. The CDR3 DNA is TGTGCCAGCTCACCACGGACAGTTAACTCTGGGGCCAACGTCCTGACTTTC. The encoded protein is CASSPRTVNSGANVLTF.

A few counts support this clonotype. The chain uses TRBV2 and TRBJ2-3, with TRBD2 matching over 7 bases. Trimming at V came to 10 bases and at J to 0 bases, leaving 10 bases not matched to a gene. This CDR3 is 15 amino acids long. From germline, CDR1 is SNHLY and CDR2 FYNNEI. The CDR3 loop reads CATKSTSVSTDTQYF. The CDR3 DNA reads as TGTGCCACCAAATCAACTAGCGTGAGCACAGATACGCAGTATTTT.

This chain connects TRBV6-2 or TRBV6-3 to TRBJ2-5, with 11 positions matching TRBD2. The CDR3 is 16 amino acids. CDR1 and CDR2 (germline): MNHEY, SVGEGT. The V and J ends lost 5 bases and 5 bases, in that order; junction bases with no gene match: 10. This chain's CDR3 is CASSTMGLADGETQYF. In nucleotides, the CDR3 is TGTGCCAGCAGTACAATGGGACTAGCGGACGGGGAGACCCAGTACTTC.

The V gene is TRBV30, the J gene TRBJ2-3; D not certain. Trimming took off 1 base at V and 6 bases at J, with 8 bases between the two ends. This CDR3 comprises 12 residues. CDR1 is GTSNPN and CDR2 is SVGIG in the germline V gene (reference sequence). The CDR3 here is CAWSDSGDTQYF. DNA for the CDR3: TGTGCCTGGAGTGACTCCGGGGATACGCAGTATTTT.

This clonotype was detected only a few times. The V and J genes are TRBV6-1 and TRBJ1-4; no firm D call. The V gene's germline CDR1 is MNHNS and CDR2 SASEGT. V was shortened by 5 bases and J by 4 bases, with 14 bases between the two germline ends. This CDR3 spans 15 amino acids. CDR3 region: CASSTRAGVNEKLFF. The CDR3 bases are TGTGCCAGCAGTACGCGGGCAGGTGTTAATGAAAAACTGTTTTTT.

The table lists this clonotype with a few counts. The V gene is TRBV7-9, the J gene TRBJ2-1, with unresolved D. CDR1 and CDR2 from the germline V gene are SEHNR and FQNEAQ (reference sequence). Trimming shortened V by 4 bases and J by 14 bases, and 12 bases separated the two germline ends. This CDR3 comprises 11 residues. The CDR3 DNA reads as TGTGCCAGCAGCTCCCTGCCCTTTGAGTTCTTC. Its translation is CASSSLPFEFF. The entire variable domain, with the rest obtained from reference TRBV7-9 and TRBJ2-1, is as follows: DTGVSQNPRHKITKRGQNVTFRCDPISEHNRLYWYRQTLGQGPEFLTYFQNEAQLEKSRLLSDRFSAERPKGSFSTLEIQRTEQGDSAMYLCASSSLPFEFFGPGTRLTVL.

This chain uses TRBV12-3 or TRBV12-4 with TRBJ2-3, with 8 bases matching TRBD2. CDR3 length equals 13 residues. The V segment lost 6 bases and the J segment 4 bases; nucleotides outside the gene matches: 3. CDR3 nucleotides: TGTGCCAGCAGGCCGACTAGCGCAGATACGCAGTATTTT. This encodes CASRPTSADTQYF.

This clonotype was counted a few times. The chain recombines TRBV11-2 with TRBJ2-5, with D perhaps matching TRBD1 (5 bases). Germline loops: CDR1 SGHAT, CDR2 FQNNGV. V lost 5 bases and J 7 bases, leaving 14 bases between the germline ends. This CDR3 is 13 amino acids long. Written as DNA, the CDR3 is TGTGCCAGCAGCGCGGACATTTGGGGGACCCAGTACTTC. Translated, it gives CASSADIWGTQYF.

The chain joins TRBV5-1 to TRBJ2-5, with TRBD2 identical over 16 bases. There are 17 residues in the CDR3. Germline CDR1 SGHRS, CDR2 YFSETQ. Trimming at V came to 4 bases and at J to 5 bases, leaving 8 bases not matched to a gene. This CDR3 is CASSPGLAGGPEETQYF. DNA for the CDR3: TGCGCCAGCAGCCCGGGACTAGCGGGGGGGCCGGAGGAGACCCAGTACTTC. Looking up the rest from reference TRBV5-1 and TRBJ2-5 gives the full variable domain: KAGVTQTPRYLIKTRGQQVTLSCSPISGHRSVSWYQQTPGQGLQFLFEYFSETQRNKGNFPGRFSGRQFSNSRSEMNVSTLELGDSALYLCASSPGLAGGPEETQYFGPGTRLLVL.

J is TRBJ1-1 and V is TRBV7-9; TRBD1 aligns across 7 bases. This CDR3 region has 16 residues. Losses at the gene ends were 1 base for V and 4 bases for J; bases not matched to a gene: 9. Germline-derived CDR1 and CDR2 are SEHNR and FQNEAQ (reference sequence). The DNA for the CDR3 is TGTGCCAGCAGCTTAGTCCCGACAGGGATAGCCACTGAAGCTTTCTTT. This codes for CASSLVPTGIATEAFF.

This clonotype was seen more than once but under ten times. The CDR3: CASSYLSGSDADTQYF. The CDR3 DNA is TGTGCCAGCTCGTACTTAAGCGGGAGCGACGCAGATACGCAGTATTTT. The chain couples TRBV18 to TRBJ2-3; 8 bases match TRBD2. Germline V gene lookup returns CDR1 KGHSH and CDR2 LQKENI. This CDR3 has 16 amino acids. With 6 bases clipped from V and 4 bases from J, the junction kept 12 bases outside the gene matches. Complete variable domain (other parts from reference TRBV18 and TRBJ2-3): NAGVMQNPRHLVRRRGQEARLRCSPMKGHSHVYWYRQLPEEGLKFMVYLQKENIIDESGMPKERFSAEFPKEGPSILRIQQVVRGDSAAYFCASSYLSGSDADTQYFGPGTRLTVL.

The V call is TRBV29-1, the J call TRBJ2-2; 14 positions agree with TRBD2. J was trimmed by 3 bases and V by 5 bases; bases with no gene match: 5. Germline V gene lookup returns CDR1 SQVTM and CDR2 ANQGSEA. The CDR3 sequence is 16 residues long. The CDR3 nucleotides are TGCAGCGTTTCGGGACTAGCGGGAGTGTACACCGGGGAGCTGTTTTTT. This encodes CSVSGLAGVYTGELFF.

V and J are TRBV7-9 and TRBJ2-7; D may be TRBD2 (5 bases). Trimming stripped 5 bases from V and 7 bases from J, with 15 bases between. The CDR3 length is 13 residues. CDR1 is SEHNR, CDR2 FQNEAQ, per germline (reference sequence). CDR3 sequence: CASSPSSGKEQYF. CDR3 bases: TGTGCCAGCAGCCCCTCCTCGGGGAAAGAGCAGTACTTC.

This clonotype showed up just a few times. V gene TRBV12-3 or TRBV12-4 combines with J gene TRBJ1-5, with D possibly matching TRBD1 (6 bases). CDR3 length: 16 amino acids. Deletions cut 4 bases from V and 0 bases from J, with 13 bases between. Written as DNA, the CDR3 is TGTGCCAGCAGTTCCTTCGGGACATATAGCAATCAGCCCCAGCATTTT. Its protein product is CASSSFGTYSNQPQHF.

V usage is TRBV2 and J usage is TRBJ2-2; D gene ambiguous. This CDR3 is 15 amino acids long. Germline values: CDR1 SNHLY, CDR2 FYNNEI. Deletions cut 5 bases from V and 0 bases from J, with 10 bases between. The CDR3 protein is CASSRTFTNTGELFF. Written as DNA, the CDR3 is TGTGCCAGCAGTCGGACCTTTACGAACACCGGGGAGCTGTTTTTT.

The V gene is TRBV21-1, the J gene TRBJ2-7. TRBV21-1 is deemed a pseudogene. The CDR3 extends over 15 amino acids. CDR3 bases: TGTGCCAGCAGGGAAATGGCGGGAGGGCCTCACGAGCAGTACTTC. Amino acid sequence: CASREMAGGPHEQYF.

V gene TRBV5-1 combines with J gene TRBJ2-1, with D maybe TRBD1 (6 bases). CDR3 length: 16 residues. V was cut by 3 bases and J by 5 bases, with 18 bases left in between. Germline V gene sequence: CDR1 SGHRS, CDR2 YFSETQ. The CDR3 DNA follows: TGCGCCAGCAGCTCCGGGGTGGACAGTACGAACAATGAGCAGTTCTTC. Protein sequence: CASSSGVDSTNNEQFF.

The chain joins TRBV5-1 to TRBJ2-1; TRBD2 matches at 8 bases. With V trimmed by 4 bases and J by 0 bases, 3 bases remained unmatched. This CDR3 is built from 15 residues. CDR1 and CDR2 from the germline V gene are SGHRS and YFSETQ. The CDR3 protein is CASSRSGVSYNEQFF. CDR3 in DNA: TGCGCCAGCAGCCGTAGCGGGGTCTCCTACAATGAGCAGTTCTTC.

The chain uses TRBV27 and TRBJ2-7; 8 bases agree with TRBD1. Germline assignment: CDR1 MNHEY and CDR2 SMNVEV (reference sequence). The CDR3 length is 15 residues. Trimming removed 3 bases from V and 6 bases from J; junction bases left unmatched: 10. The CDR3 DNA is TGTGCCAGCAGTTTCGGTTGGGGACAGGAAGTCGAGCAGTACTTC. Its protein is CASSFGWGQEVEQYF.

The V and J genes are TRBV5-1 and TRBJ2-5; D is ambiguous. Germline V CDR1 and CDR2: SGHRS, YFSETQ. Trimming removed 0 bases at V and 5 bases at J, with 8 bases between. The CDR3 loop spans 13 amino acids. The CDR3 reads CASSLGLGETQYF. In DNA, the CDR3 is TGCGCCAGCAGCTTGGGACTCGGGGAGACCCAGTACTTC.

The chain has TRBV27 and TRBJ2-7, with 7 bases matching TRBD1. Germline V lookup: CDR1 MNHEY, CDR2 SMNVEV (reference sequence). CDR3 size: 15 residues. The V and J ends lost 0 bases and 2 bases, in that order; junction bases with no gene match: 4. As DNA, the CDR3 is TGTGCCAGCAGTTTATCGCTCAGGGGGACCTACGAGCAGTACTTC. Amino acids: CASSLSLRGTYEQYF.

This clonotype has a handful of counts. The gene calls are TRBV12-3 or TRBV12-4 and TRBJ2-1; D is ambiguous. Trimming removed 4 bases from V and 5 bases from J, with 6 bases in between. The CDR3 contains 12 residues. The CDR3 sequence: CASSSRNNEQFF. CDR3 bases: TGTGCCAGCAGTTCACGAAACAATGAGCAGTTCTTC.

This clonotype was seen only a few times. The chain recombines TRBV7-8 with TRBJ2-3, with D possibly matching TRBD2 (6 bases). Germline V CDR1 and CDR2: SGHVS, FQNEAQ. Trimming cost V 5 bases and J 6 bases, with 21 bases left between them. The CDR3 is 16 amino acids. The CDR3 here is CASSPLWESAGDTQYF. The CDR3 DNA reads TGTGCCAGCAGCCCCCTTTGGGAGTCGGCGGGGGATACGCAGTATTTT.

The genes are TRBV7-6 and TRBJ2-1; 11 bases align to TRBD2. Losses at the gene ends were 0 bases for V and 2 bases for J; bases not matched to a gene: 0. The length of the CDR3 is 16 residues. Looked up from germline, CDR1 is SGHVS and CDR2 is FNYEAQ. CDR3 coding DNA: TGTGCCAGCAGCTTAGCGACTAGCGGGACCTACAATGAGCAGTTCTTC. The encoded protein is CASSLATSGTYNEQFF.

The chain carries TRBV18 and TRBJ2-7; D call uncertain. CDR1 is KGHSH and CDR2 is LQKENI in the germline V gene. Trimming removed 5 bases from V and 0 bases from J, with 8 bases in between. This CDR3 has 13 residues. The CDR3 here is CASSLQGSYEQYF. Here the CDR3 DNA reads TGTGCCAGCTCATTACAAGGCTCCTACGAGCAGTACTTC.

This chain links TRBV5-4 with TRBJ1-3; D may be TRBD1 (6 bases). The germline V gene has CDR1 SGHNT and CDR2 YYREEE (reference sequence). V lost 0 bases and J lost 6, with 10 bases in between. The CDR3 is 14 residues long. This CDR3 reads CASSLEGGINTIYF. Here the CDR3 DNA reads TGTGCCAGCAGCTTGGAGGGGGGAATAAACACCATATATTTT.

The rearrangement joins TRBV5-1 to TRBJ1-2; 12 bases agree with TRBD1. The V gene's germline CDR1 is SGHRS and CDR2 YFSETQ. The CDR3 is 15 amino acids. The junction had 8 bases not matched to a gene; V was cut back by 3 bases and J by 8 bases. In nucleotides, the CDR3 is TGCGCCAGCAGCTCACGGACCGGGACAGGGGGCGGCTACACCTTC. Protein: CASSSRTGTGGGYTF.

The chain links TRBV5-4 to TRBJ2-5, with TRBD1 matching over 9 bases. The J segment lost 5 bases and the V segment lost 4 bases, leaving 12 bases of the junction unmatched. This CDR3 comprises 16 residues. Germline loops: CDR1 SGHNT, CDR2 YYREEE (reference sequence). This CDR3 is CASSRRTGEVDETQYF. As DNA, the CDR3 is TGTGCCAGCAGCCGCCGGACAGGGGAGGTTGATGAGACCCAGTACTTC.

The chain links TRBV18 to TRBJ2-7; D is undetermined. Trimming removed 6 bases from V and 3 bases from J, with 12 bases in between. This CDR3 comprises 13 residues. Germline V gene data show CDR1 as KGHSH and CDR2 as LQKENI. The DNA of the CDR3 is TGTGCCAGCTCTCTTACCGCCGACTACGAGCAGTACTTC. Translation: CASSLTADYEQYF.